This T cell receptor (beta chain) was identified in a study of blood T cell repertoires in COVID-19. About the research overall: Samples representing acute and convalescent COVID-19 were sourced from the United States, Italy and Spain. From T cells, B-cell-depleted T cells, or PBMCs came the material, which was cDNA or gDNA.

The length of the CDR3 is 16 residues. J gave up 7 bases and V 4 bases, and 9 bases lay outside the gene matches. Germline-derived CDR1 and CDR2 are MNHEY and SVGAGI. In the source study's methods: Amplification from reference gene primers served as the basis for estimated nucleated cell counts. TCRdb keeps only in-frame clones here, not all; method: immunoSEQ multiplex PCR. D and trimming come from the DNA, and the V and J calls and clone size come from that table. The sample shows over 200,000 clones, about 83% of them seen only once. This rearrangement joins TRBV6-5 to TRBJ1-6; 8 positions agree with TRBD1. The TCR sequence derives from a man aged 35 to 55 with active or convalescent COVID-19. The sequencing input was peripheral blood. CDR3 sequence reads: CASSSPSGTGNSPLHF. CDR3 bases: TGTGCCAGCAGTTCCCCCTCCGGGACAGGCAATTCACCCCTCCACTTT.